This TCR beta chain comes out of a study of T cells in Graves' hyperthyroidism and ophthalmopathy (dated by TCRdb to the late 2010s). General notes on the study: Peripheral blood samples were taken at the time of initial diagnosis, prior to any treatment. In six Graves' hyperthyroidism patients, the study also compared T-cell repertoires from thyroid tissue with T-cell repertoires from blood. The paper describes TCR Vbeta CDR3 sequencing of 135 peripheral blood samples, made up of 43 ophthalmopathy patients, 70 to 75 hyperthyroidism patients and 17 progressor patients. Prospective prediction of ophthalmopathy was tested in an independent validation cohort of 18 to 20 hyperthyroidism patients and 15 to 17 patients who later progressed to ophthalmopathy. The 80 to 100 discovery patients were randomly divided into training and test sets at a 7:3 ratio. To identify TCR V-J signatures that set the groups apart, the researchers used a discovery cohort of roughly 100 patients, made up of 40 to 45 with Graves' ophthalmopathy and some 58 with stable Graves' hyperthyroidism. After sampling, hyperthyroidism patients received methimazole starting at 30 mg daily, and ophthalmopathy patients received high-dose intravenous methylprednisolone.

The TCR beta CDR3 regions were amplified from the RNA transcripts. The first round of RT-PCR for the TCR CDR3 was performed with the HTBI primer set and the Qiagen OneStep RT-PCR kit. A second multiplex PCR round built the libraries, followed by size selection and purification. The libraries were sequenced on an Illumina HiSeq2000 using paired-end 100 bp reads. The study's own analysis went as follows. Raw data were processed with SOAPnuke, discarding reads with adapters, uncalled bases, mean Phred below 15, or no exact constant-primer or identifier match. High-quality paired reads were merged using COPE v1.2.5, and each unique nucleotide sequence was defined as a clonotype. MiTCR v1.1 was used to align clonotypes to the IMGT TRBV, TRBD and TRBJ reference segments. The analysis included only V-J combinations with a frequency above 0.0001, which together covered roughly 99% of the repertoires. A TCS score was defined as the ratio of F50 (clonal expansion) to E x V (chaos), with BLOSUM62-based TCRdist applied between CDR3 peptides within each V-J. Welch's t-statistics and random forest reduced around 520 V-J features to 13, which were used in a naive Bayes classifier (R e1071). The public sequencing data were trimmed at Q25 with fastp and processed into clonotypes with MiXCR by TCRdb, which kept only in-frame beta chains. Rows with a matching CDR3 protein are joined into one entry that keeps the most common DNA and genes. TCRdb assigned the V and J calls; the authors' analysis was not used. This sample gives about 200,000 distinct CDR3 sequences in total; 17% of them show up just once. The ten largest clones represent about half of the sample.

For this clonotype: No antigen is known for it. No base quality values were provided; no much bigger clone lies one nucleotide off.

Overall study outcomes, separate from this receptor: Blood samples also contained most of the expanded thyroid clonotypes (frequency above 0.001), which suggests that blood repertoires may reflect thyroid immune responses. In validation, progression to ophthalmopathy was predicted by the model with almost 71% sensitivity and 72% to 80% specificity, a median of about 6.4 months before onset. No statistical method was used to set the sample size in advance, and investigators knew the group allocation. A 13 V-J signature model separated ophthalmopathy from stable hyperthyroidism, with around 90% sensitivity and 81% to 82% specificity in cross-validation and 80%/75% in testing.

A patient counted as having stable Graves' hyperthyroidism if no progression to ophthalmopathy occurred over 18 months of follow-up. Hyperthyroidism patients were newly diagnosed, with disease duration under 2 months, and aged 18 to 65 years. The study excluded patients with uncontrolled infections, other autoimmune diseases, pregnancy or lactation. Diagnoses were established on the basis of clinical symptoms, serum thyroxine and TRAb, thyroid ultrasound, and orbital computed tomography. Ficoll-Paque density gradient centrifugation was used to isolate PBMCs from about 9 ml of fresh peripheral blood. Trizol reagent was used to extract total RNA, and RNA quality was then checked on an Agilent 2100 Bioanalyzer. The CDR3 goes from the cysteine to the phenylalanine over 15 residues. Only the CDR3 part of the read is kept: 45 bases, read in frame from the first base. The germline V gene sets CDR1 to SGHRS and CDR2 to YFSETQ. The V end loses 4 bases and the J end loses 1 base, and a stretch of 12 bases separates them.

This TCR came from a woman aged 45-60 years with Graves' hyperthyroidism. The material sequenced was blood. The chain employs TRBV5-1 and TRBJ1-3, with TRBD1 tentatively as D gene (6 bases match). The CDR3 has the sequence CASSPQTGSGNTIYF. The DNA is TGCGCCAGCAGCCCCCAGACAGGTTCTGGAAACACCATATATTTT.